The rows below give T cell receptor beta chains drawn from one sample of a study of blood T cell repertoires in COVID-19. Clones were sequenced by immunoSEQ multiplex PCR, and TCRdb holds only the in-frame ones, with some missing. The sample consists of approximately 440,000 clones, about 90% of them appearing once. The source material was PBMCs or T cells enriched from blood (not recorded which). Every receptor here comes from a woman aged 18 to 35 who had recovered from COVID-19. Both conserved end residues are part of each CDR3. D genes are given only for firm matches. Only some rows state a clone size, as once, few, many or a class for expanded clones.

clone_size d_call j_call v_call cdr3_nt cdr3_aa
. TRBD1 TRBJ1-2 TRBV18 TGTGCCAGCTCACCACCTCGGGACAGGGAGTTAGGCTACACCTTC CASSPPRDRELGYTF
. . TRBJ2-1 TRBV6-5 TGTGCCAGCAGTTACGGGGGGGGCGAGTACAATGAGCAGTTCTTC CASSYGGGEYNEQFF
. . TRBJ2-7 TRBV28 TGTGCCAGCAGCCGACTCTACGAGCAGTACTTC CASSRLYEQYF
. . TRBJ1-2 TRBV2 TGTGCCAGCAGTGTGGACAGTTCTAACTATGGCTACACCTTC CASSVDSSNYGYTF
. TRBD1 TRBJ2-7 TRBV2 TGTGCCAGCGGAGGGACAGGGTCTCCCAACGAGCAGTACTTC CASGGTGSPNEQYF
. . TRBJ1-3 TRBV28 TGTGCCAGCAGTTTATGGACAGGTTCTACTGGAAACACCATATATTTT CASSLWTGSTGNTIYF
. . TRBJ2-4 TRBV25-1 TGTGCCAGCAGTGGACAGTCGGGAAACATTCAGTACTTC CASSGQSGNIQYF
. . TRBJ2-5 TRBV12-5 TGTGCTAGTGGCCCCTCAACTCGAGAGACCCAGTACTTC CASGPSTRETQYF
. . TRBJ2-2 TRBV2 TGTGCCAGCAGTGCGGGCAGGGGGGCCGGGGAGCTGTTTTTT CASSAGRGAGELFF
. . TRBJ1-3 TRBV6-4 TGTGCCAGCAGTGCAGGTACCGGAAACACCATATATTTT CASSAGTGNTIYF
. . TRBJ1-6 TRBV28 TGTGCCAGCAGTTCACAGGAAATCTATAATTCACCCCTCCACTTT CASSSQEIYNSPLHF
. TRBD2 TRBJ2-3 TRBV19 TGTGCCAGTAGTAAGGGGCTAGCGGGTTCTTCCCAGGATACGCAGTATTTT CASSKGLAGSSQDTQYF
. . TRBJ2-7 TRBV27 TGTGCCACGAACAGGGACGACGCCTACGAGCAGTACTTC CATNRDDAYEQYF
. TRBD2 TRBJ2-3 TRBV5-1 TGCGCCAGCAGCGGCGGACTAGCGGGGGGGCGAGATACGCAGTATTTT CASSGGLAGGRDTQYF
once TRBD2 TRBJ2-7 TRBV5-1 TGCGCCAGCAGCTTCGAGCGGGGGAGGGGTCACGAGCAGTACTTC CASSFERGRGHEQYF
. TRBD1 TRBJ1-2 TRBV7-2 TGTGCCAGCAGCTTCCCCGGGACAGGGGATGGCTACACCTTC CASSFPGTGDGYTF
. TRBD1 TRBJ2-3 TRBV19 TGTGCCAGTAACCGGGACAGAACCACAGATACGCAGTATTTT CASNRDRTTDTQYF
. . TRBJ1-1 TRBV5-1 TGCGCCAGCAGCTCGTCGACACAGGGTACTGAAGCTTTCTTT CASSSSTQGTEAFF
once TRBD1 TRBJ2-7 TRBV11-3 TGTGCCAGCAGCTTGACTTGGACAGGGTTCTACGAGCAGTACTTC CASSLTWTGFYEQYF
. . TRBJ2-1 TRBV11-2 TGTGCCAGCAGCTTGATACTTGGGCTTCCCCGGGGCAATGAGCAGTTCTTC CASSLILGLPRGNEQFF
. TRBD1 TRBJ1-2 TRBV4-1 TGCGCCAGCAGAACGAACAGGGGCCGGCGATGGGGCTACACCTTC CASRTNRGRRWGYTF
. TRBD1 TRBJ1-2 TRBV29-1 TGCAGCGCTGGACCTACAGGGGGAGGCTACACCTTC CSAGPTGGGYTF
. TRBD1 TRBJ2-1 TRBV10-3 TGTGCCATCGGAGGGGGGAGGACAGGGAACGATGAGCAGTTCTTC CAIGGGRTGNDEQFF
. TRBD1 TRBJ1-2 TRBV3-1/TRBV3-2 TGTGCCAGCAGCCAAAATATAGGGGGCGCGGGCTATGGCTACACCTTC CASSQNIGGAGYGYTF
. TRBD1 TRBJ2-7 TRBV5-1 TGCGCCAGCGGAGACAGGGCTTTTAACGAGCAGTACTTC CASGDRAFNEQYF
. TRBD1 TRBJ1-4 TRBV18 TGTGCCAGCTCATCCGACAGGGTCTCTAATGAAAAACTGTTTTTT CASSSDRVSNEKLFF
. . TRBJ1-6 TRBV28 TGTGCCAGCAGGCAGGAGGGAAATTCACCCCTCCACTTT CASRQEGNSPLHF
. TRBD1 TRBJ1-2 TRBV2 TGTGCCAGCACCTTGGACAGGGGTAAGGATGGCTACACCTTC CASTLDRGKDGYTF
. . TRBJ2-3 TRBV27 TGTGCCAGCCGCGACAGGATGAGCACAGATACGCAGTATTTT CASRDRMSTDTQYF
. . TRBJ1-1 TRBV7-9 TGTGCCAGCAGCCCGAAAAACAGGGTAGAAACTGAAGCTTTCTTT CASSPKNRVETEAFF
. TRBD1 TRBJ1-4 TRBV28 TGTGCCAGCAGTCCCAACCGACAGGGTGCGGAAAAACTGTTTTTT CASSPNRQGAEKLFF
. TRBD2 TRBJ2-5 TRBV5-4 TGTGCCAGCAGCGTTACCGGGACTAGCACCCAGACCCAGTACTTC CASSVTGTSTQTQYF
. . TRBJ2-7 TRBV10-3 TGTGCCATCAGTCCTCCGGGGTACAATTCCTACGAGCAGTACTTC CAISPPGYNSYEQYF
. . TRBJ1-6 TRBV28 TGTGCCAGCAGTCGGGGGGTCCCAATTTCACCCCTCCACTTT CASSRGVPISPLHF
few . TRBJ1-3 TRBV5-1 TGCGCCAGCAGCTTAAGTACAGCTGGAAACACCATATATTTT CASSLSTAGNTIYF
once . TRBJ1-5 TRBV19 TGTGCCAGTAGTATACTTGACAGCCCAAATCAGCCCCAGCATTTT CASSILDSPNQPQHF
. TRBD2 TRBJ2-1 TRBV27 TGTGCCAGCAGTTTATCGTACGGAGCGGGGAATGAGCAGTTCTTC CASSLSYGAGNEQFF
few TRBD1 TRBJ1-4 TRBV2 TGTGCCAGCAGTCCCGGGACAGTGAGTGAAAAACTGTTTTTT CASSPGTVSEKLFF
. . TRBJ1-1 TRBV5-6 TGTGCCAGCAGCTTGACGGGGAACACTGAAGCTTTCTTT CASSLTGNTEAFF
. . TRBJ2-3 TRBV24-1 TGTGCCACCAGTGACGACCGGACTGATCCAGATACGCAGTATTTT CATSDDRTDPDTQYF
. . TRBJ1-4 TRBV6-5 TGTGCCAGCACCCGGCAGGGAGGTGAAAAACTGTTTTTT CASTRQGGEKLFF